Reported below is one T cell receptor beta chain. Profiled with immunoSEQ multiplex PCR; TCRdb holds only in-frame clones, not every one. Of around 20,000 clones listed, roughly 73% are singletons. The data were obtained in a study of blood T cell repertoires in COVID-19. Study background: Researchers got acute and convalescent COVID-19 samples from the United States, Italy and Spain.

The CDR3 runs to 15 residues. The trim removed 4 bases at V and 5 bases at J, leaving 9 bases unmatched. Germline values: CDR1 SGHRS, CDR2 YFSETQ. This receptor was obtained from a human donor in a cohort sampled during active or convalescent COVID-19. The rearrangement uses TRBV5-1 and TRBJ2-5; 9 bases line up with TRBD2. Sequenced sample: peripheral blood. The CDR3: CASSRVAGEYETQYF. The CDR3 DNA follows: TGCGCCAGCAGCAGGGTAGCGGGAGAGTATGAGACCCAGTACTTC.